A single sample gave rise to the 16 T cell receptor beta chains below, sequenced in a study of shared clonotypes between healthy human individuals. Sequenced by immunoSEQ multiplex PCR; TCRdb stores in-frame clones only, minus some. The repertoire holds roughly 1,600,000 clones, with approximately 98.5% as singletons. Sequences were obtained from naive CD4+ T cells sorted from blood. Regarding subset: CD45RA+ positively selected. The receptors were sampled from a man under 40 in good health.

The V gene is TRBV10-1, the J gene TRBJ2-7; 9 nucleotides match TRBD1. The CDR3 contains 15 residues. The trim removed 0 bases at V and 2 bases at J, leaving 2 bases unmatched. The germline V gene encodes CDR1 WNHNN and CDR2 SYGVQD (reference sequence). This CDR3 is CASSESGQGAYEQYF. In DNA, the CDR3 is TGCGCCAGCAGTGAGTCGGGACAGGGAGCCTACGAGCAGTACTTC.

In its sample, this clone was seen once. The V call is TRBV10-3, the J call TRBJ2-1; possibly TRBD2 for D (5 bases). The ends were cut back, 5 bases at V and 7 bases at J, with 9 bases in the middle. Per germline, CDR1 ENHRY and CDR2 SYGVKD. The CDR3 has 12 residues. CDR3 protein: CAISQLENEQFF. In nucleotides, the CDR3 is TGTGCCATCAGTCAACTAGAAAATGAGCAGTTCTTC.

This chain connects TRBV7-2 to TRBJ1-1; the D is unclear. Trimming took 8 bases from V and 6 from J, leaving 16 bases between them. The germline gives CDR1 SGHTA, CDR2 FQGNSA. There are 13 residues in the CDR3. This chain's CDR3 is CASALYPDAEAFF. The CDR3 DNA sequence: TGTGCCAGCGCCCTTTACCCCGACGCTGAAGCTTTCTTT.

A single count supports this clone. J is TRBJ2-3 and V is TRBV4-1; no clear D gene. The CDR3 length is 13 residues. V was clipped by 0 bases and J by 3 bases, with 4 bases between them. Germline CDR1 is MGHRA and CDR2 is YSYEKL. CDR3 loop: CASSQERTDTQYF. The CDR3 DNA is TGCGCCAGCAGCCAAGAAAGAACAGATACGCAGTATTTT.

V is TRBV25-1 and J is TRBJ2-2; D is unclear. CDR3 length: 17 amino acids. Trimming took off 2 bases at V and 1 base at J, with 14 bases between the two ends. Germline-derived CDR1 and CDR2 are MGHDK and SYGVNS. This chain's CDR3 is CASSEGLPRKNTGELFF. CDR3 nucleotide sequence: TGTGCCAGCAGTGAAGGCCTACCCAGAAAGAACACCGGGGAGCTGTTTTTT.

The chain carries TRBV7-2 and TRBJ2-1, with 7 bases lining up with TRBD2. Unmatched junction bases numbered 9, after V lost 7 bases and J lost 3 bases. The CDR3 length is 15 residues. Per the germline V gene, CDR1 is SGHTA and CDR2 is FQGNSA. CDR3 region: CASNTGGFLYNEQFF. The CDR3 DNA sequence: TGTGCCAGCAACACGGGGGGATTCCTCTACAATGAGCAGTTCTTC.

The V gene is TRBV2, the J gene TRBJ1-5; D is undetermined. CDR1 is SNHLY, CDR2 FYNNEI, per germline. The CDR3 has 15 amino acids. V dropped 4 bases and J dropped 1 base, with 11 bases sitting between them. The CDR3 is CASSVRQNSNQPQHF. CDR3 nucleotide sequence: TGTGCCAGCAGTGTTAGGCAGAACAGCAATCAGCCCCAGCATTTT.

The chain's CDR3 is CAGDRDSYEQYF. CDR3 bases: TGTGCCGGAGACAGGGACTCCTACGAGCAGTACTTC. The V call is TRBV30, the J call TRBJ2-7; TRBD1 aligns across 7 bases. Germline V gene data show CDR1 as GTSNPN and CDR2 as SVGIG (reference sequence). Trimming removed 8 bases from V and 0 bases from J; junction bases left unmatched: 4. The CDR3 extends over 12 amino acids.

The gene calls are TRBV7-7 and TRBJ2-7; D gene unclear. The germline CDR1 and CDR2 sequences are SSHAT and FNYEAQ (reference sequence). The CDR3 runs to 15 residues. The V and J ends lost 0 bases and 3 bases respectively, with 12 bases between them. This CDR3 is CASSLADGLGYEQYF. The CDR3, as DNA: TGTGCCAGCAGCTTAGCCGACGGGTTAGGCTACGAGCAGTACTTC.

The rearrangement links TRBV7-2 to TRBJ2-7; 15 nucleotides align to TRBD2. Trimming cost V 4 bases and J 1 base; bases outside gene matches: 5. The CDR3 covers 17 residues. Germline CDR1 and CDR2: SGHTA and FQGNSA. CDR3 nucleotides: TGTGCCAGCAGCTCCGGACTAGCGGGAGGGCCGTCCTACGAGCAGTACTTC. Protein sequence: CASSSGLAGGPSYEQYF. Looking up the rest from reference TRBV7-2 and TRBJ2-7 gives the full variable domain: GAGVSQSPSNKVTEKGKDVELRCDPISGHTALYWYRQSLGQGLEFLIYFQGNSAPDKSGLPSDRFSAERTGGSVSTLTIQRTQQEDSAVYLCASSSGLAGGPSYEQYFGPGTRLTVT.

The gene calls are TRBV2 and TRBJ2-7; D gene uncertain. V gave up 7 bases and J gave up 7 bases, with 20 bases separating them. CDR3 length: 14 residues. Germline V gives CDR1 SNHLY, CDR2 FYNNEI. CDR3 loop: CASKSSAGEGEQYF. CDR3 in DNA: TGTGCCAGCAAAAGTTCGGCTGGGGAAGGAGAGCAGTACTTC.

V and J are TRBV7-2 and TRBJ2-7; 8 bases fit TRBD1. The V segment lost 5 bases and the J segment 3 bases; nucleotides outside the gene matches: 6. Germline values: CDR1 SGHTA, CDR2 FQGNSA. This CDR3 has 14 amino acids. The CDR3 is CASSTWDRYYEQYF. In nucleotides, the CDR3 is TGTGCCAGCAGCACCTGGGACAGGTACTACGAGCAGTACTTC.

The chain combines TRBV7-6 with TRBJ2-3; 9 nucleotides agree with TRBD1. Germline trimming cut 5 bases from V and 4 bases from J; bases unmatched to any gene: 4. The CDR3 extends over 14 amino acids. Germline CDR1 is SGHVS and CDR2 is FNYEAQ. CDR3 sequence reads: CASSGTGRPDTQYF. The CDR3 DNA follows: TGTGCCAGCAGCGGGACAGGGCGTCCAGATACGCAGTATTTT. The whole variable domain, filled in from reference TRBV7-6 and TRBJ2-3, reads GAGVSQSPRYKVTKRGQDVALRCDPISGHVSLYWYRQALGQGPEFLTYFNYEAQQDKSGLPNDRFSAERPEGSISTLTIQRTEQRDSAMYRCASSGTGRPDTQYFGPGTRLTVL.

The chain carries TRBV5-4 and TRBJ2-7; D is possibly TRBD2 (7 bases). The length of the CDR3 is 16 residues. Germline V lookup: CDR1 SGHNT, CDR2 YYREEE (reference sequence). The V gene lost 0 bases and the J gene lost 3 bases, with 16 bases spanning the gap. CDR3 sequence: CASSLGGGTTNYEQYF. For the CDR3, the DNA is TGTGCCAGCAGCTTGGGGGGGGGCACCACGAACTACGAGCAGTACTTC.

The CDR3: CASSRGKGWDGSFYEQYF. CDR3 DNA: TGCGCCAGCAGCCGCGGGAAGGGGTGGGACGGGAGCTTTTACGAGCAGTACTTC. The rearrangement joins TRBV5-1 to TRBJ2-7, with D possibly TRBD2 on 6 matching bases. The germline gives CDR1 SGHRS, CDR2 YFSETQ. Between the trimmed V and J ends, which lost 4 bases and 4 bases, there was a span of 27 bases. This CDR3 comprises 18 residues.

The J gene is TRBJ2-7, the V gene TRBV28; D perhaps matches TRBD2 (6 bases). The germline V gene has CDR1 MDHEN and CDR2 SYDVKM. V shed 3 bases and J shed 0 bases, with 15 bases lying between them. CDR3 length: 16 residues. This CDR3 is CASSFTSAGSSYEQYF. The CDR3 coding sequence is TGTGCCAGCAGTTTTACGTCCGCGGGGAGCTCCTACGAGCAGTACTTC. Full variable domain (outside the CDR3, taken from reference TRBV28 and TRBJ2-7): DVKVTQSSRYLVKRTGEKVFLECVQDMDHENMFWYRQDPGLGLRLIYFSYDVKMKEKGDIPEGYSVSREKKERFSLILESASTNQTSMYLCASSFTSAGSSYEQYFGPGTRLTVT.